This passage covers 13 T cell receptor beta chains from one sample sequenced in a study of response to subunit inactivated influenza vaccine. TCRdb re-called the RT-PCR reads through MiXCR, storing one row per CDR3 protein. The table lists approximately 730,000 distinct CDR3 sequences, approximately 15% of them singletons. This specimen consisted of PBMCs from blood, obtained 14 to 15 days before vaccination. These receptors were obtained from a man in his fifties who received an inactivated influenza vaccine.

This clonotype was seen a handful of times. The rearrangement links TRBV3-1 to TRBJ2-1, with 8 bases matching TRBD1. CDR3 length: 16 residues. Losses at the gene ends were 0 bases for V and 6 bases for J; bases not matched to a gene: 7. Per germline, CDR1 LGHDT and CDR2 YNNKEL (reference sequence). CDR3 DNA: TGTGCCAGCAGCCAAGATGCGACAGGGGCTGGCAATGAGCAGTTCTTC. Translating gives CASSQDATGAGNEQFF.

This clonotype was counted only a few times. This chain links TRBV5-6 with TRBJ2-3; D is perhaps TRBD1 (5 bases). The CDR3 runs to 15 residues. Germline V CDR1 and CDR2: SGHDT, YYEEEE. Trimming pared 0 bases from V and 4 bases from J, leaving 12 bases between. The CDR3 DNA reads as TGTGCCAGCAGCTTGGCCGCACAGGCCCCAGATACGCAGTATTTT. It yields the protein CASSLAAQAPDTQYF.

The genes are TRBV20-1 and TRBJ1-6, with 7 bases identical to TRBD1. The V gene end was trimmed by 2 bases and the J gene end by 13 bases; junction bases not matched to a gene: 14. The V gene's germline CDR1 is DFQATT and CDR2 SNEGSKA (reference sequence). This CDR3 contains 15 residues. CDR3 nucleotides: TGCAGTGCTAGAATAACAGGGGCCGGGTCTTTCCCCCTCCACTTT. It encodes CSARITGAGSFPLHF.

The chain couples TRBV5-1 to TRBJ1-5, with TRBD1 as a possible D gene (5 bases). The V and J ends lost 0 bases and 7 bases respectively, with 11 bases between them. The germline CDR1 and CDR2 sequences are SGHRS and YFSETQ. This CDR3 spans 14 amino acids. The CDR3 loop reads CASSLAGSDQPQHF. CDR3 nucleotides: TGCGCCAGCAGCTTGGCAGGGTCAGACCAGCCCCAGCATTTT.

This sequence joins TRBV4-1 and TRBJ1-5; D is possibly TRBD1 (5 bases). Germline V gene data show CDR1 as MGHRA and CDR2 as YSYEKL. The CDR3 sequence is 16 residues long. The V gene lost 0 bases and the J gene lost 2 bases, with 11 bases spanning the gap. This chain's CDR3 is CASSQDLRVGNQPQHF. The CDR3 coding sequence is TGCGCCAGCAGCCAAGATCTCAGGGTGGGCAATCAGCCCCAGCATTTT.

This clonotype showed up just a few times. V usage is TRBV7-9 and J usage is TRBJ2-3; no clear D gene. Germline CDR1 is SEHNR and CDR2 is FQNEAQ (reference sequence). V was cut by 3 bases and J by 5 bases, with 9 bases left in between. The CDR3 consists of 13 residues. CDR3 residues: CASSFRSEDTQYF. The DNA for the CDR3 is TGTGCCAGCAGCTTTAGGAGTGAAGATACGCAGTATTTT.

This clonotype was counted ten times or more. The V gene is TRBV5-1, the J gene TRBJ2-7; D perhaps matches TRBD1 (5 bases). Germline lookup yields CDR1 SGHRS and CDR2 YFSETQ. The CDR3 totals 11 residues. Trimming left V 0 bases short and J 7 bases short, with 5 bases between. The chain's CDR3 is CASSLEGEQYF. For the CDR3, the DNA is TGCGCCAGCAGCTTGGAGGGGGAGCAGTACTTC. Based on the CDR3 plus reference TRBV5-1 and TRBJ2-7, the full variable domain is KAGVTQTPRYLIKTRGQQVTLSCSPISGHRSVSWYQQTPGQGLQFLFEYFSETQRNKGNFPGRFSGRQFSNSRSEMNVSTLELGDSALYLCASSLEGEQYFGPGTRLTVT.

This chain links TRBV11-2 with TRBJ2-2, with D perhaps TRBD1 (6 bases). This CDR3 has 13 amino acids. Germline CDR1 is SGHAT and CDR2 is FQNNGV. V lost 5 bases, J lost 4 bases, and 8 bases lay in between. Here the CDR3 DNA reads TGTGCCAGCAGCACAGGGTCCACCGGGGAGCTGTTTTTT. Protein sequence: CASSTGSTGELFF. The whole variable domain, filled in from reference TRBV11-2 and TRBJ2-2, reads EAGVAQSPRYKIIEKRQSVAFWCNPISGHATLYWYQQILGQGPKLLIQFQNNGVVDDSQLPKDRFSAERLKGVDSTLKIQPAKLEDSAVYLCASSTGSTGELFFGEGSRLTVL.

The gene calls are TRBV7-6 and TRBJ2-1; D ambiguous. V was pared by 3 bases and J by 4 bases, with 10 bases between. The germline gives CDR1 SGHVS, CDR2 FNYEAQ. The length of the CDR3 is 14 residues. The CDR3 loop reads CASSFKADYNEQFF. The DNA of the CDR3 is TGTGCCAGCAGCTTTAAGGCAGATTACAATGAGCAGTTCTTC.

This clonotype has just a few counts. The chain recombines TRBV9 with TRBJ1-4; D is ambiguous. The CDR3 spans 15 residues. The V gene lost 1 base and the J gene lost 3 bases, with 10 bases spanning the gap. The germline CDR1 and CDR2 sequences are SGDLS and YYNGEE. DNA of the CDR3: TGTGCCAGCAGCGTACACGTTGGGGCTAATGAAAAACTGTTTTTT. It translates to CASSVHVGANEKLFF.

This clonotype has more than one count but fewer than ten. The chain couples TRBV12-3 or TRBV12-4 to TRBJ2-7; tentative D call: TRBD1 (5 bases). The CDR3 has 14 residues. Trimming stripped 6 bases from V and 6 bases from J, with 18 bases between. DNA of the CDR3: TGTGCCAGCAGCCTTGGGCAGGGTTCTCGCGAGCAGTACTTC. Protein: CASSLGQGSREQYF.

This clonotype was seen more than once but under ten times. The J gene is TRBJ2-7, the V gene TRBV27; D call uncertain. V lost 6 bases and J lost 2, with 11 bases in between. The CDR3 has 13 amino acids. Germline V CDR1 and CDR2: MNHEY, SMNVEV (reference sequence). CDR3 amino acids: CASSNSPPYEQYF. CDR3 nucleotide sequence: TGTGCCAGCAGCAACAGTCCCCCCTACGAGCAGTACTTC.

This clonotype occurred many times. This chain joins TRBV7-2 and TRBJ2-1; 13 nucleotides agree with TRBD2. Per germline, CDR1 SGHTA and CDR2 FQGNSA. V was clipped by 3 bases and J by 8 bases; unmatched bases: 7. CDR3 size: 16 residues. The CDR3 reads CASSLATSGGAHEQFF. CDR3 nucleotide sequence: TGTGCCAGCAGCTTGGCTACTAGCGGGGGGGCTCATGAGCAGTTCTTC.